This T cell receptor beta chain was identified in a study of cytomegalovirus exposure and HLA in healthy donors. The table came from immunoSEQ multiplex PCR; TCRdb's copy has only in-frame clones and leaves some out. The sample shows over 200,000 clones, 87% of them seen only once. Sequencing was carried out using PBMCs. The origin of this receptor is a woman aged 18-29 years in good health and CMV-seropositive.

CDR3 amino acids: CASSLRPTYSNQPQHF. The CDR3 nucleotides are TGTGCCAGCAGCTTACGTCCCACATATAGCAATCAGCCCCAGCATTTT. The genes are TRBV7-2 and TRBJ1-5; D is unclear. Trimming removed 2 bases from V and 0 bases from J, with 11 bases in between. The CDR3 extends over 16 amino acids. CDR1 is SGHTA, CDR2 FQGNSA, per germline.